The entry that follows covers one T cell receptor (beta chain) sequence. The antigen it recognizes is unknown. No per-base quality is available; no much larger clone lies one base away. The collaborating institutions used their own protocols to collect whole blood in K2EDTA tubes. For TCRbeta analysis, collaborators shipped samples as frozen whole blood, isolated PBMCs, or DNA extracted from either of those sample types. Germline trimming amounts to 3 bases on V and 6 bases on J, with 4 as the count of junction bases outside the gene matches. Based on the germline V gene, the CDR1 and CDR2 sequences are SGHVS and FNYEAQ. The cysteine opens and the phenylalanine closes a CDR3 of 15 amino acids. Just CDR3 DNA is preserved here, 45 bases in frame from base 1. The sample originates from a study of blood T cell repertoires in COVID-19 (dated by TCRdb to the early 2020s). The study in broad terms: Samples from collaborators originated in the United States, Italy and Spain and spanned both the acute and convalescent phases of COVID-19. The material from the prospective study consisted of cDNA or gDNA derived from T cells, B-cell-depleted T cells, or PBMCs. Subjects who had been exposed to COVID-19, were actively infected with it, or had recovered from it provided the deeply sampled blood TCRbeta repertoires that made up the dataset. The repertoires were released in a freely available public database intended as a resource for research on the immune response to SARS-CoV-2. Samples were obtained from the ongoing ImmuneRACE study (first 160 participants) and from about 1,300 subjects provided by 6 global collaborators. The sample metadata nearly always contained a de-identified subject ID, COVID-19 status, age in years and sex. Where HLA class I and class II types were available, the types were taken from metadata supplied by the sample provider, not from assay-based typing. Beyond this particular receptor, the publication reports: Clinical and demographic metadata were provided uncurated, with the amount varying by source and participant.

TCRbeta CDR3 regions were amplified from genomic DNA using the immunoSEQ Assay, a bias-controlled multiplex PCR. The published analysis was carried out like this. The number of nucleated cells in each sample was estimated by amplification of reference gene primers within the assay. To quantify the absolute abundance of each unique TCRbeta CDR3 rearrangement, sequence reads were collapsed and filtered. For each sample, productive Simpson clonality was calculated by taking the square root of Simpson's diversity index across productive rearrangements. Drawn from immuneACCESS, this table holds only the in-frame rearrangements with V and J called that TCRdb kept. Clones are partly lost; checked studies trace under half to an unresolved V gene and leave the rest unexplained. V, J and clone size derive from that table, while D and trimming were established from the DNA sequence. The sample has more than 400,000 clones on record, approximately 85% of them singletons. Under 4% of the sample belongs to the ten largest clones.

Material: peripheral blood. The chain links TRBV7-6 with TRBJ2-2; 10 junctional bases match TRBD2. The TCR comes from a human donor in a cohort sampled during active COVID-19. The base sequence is TGTGCCAGCAGCTTGACTAGCGGGTCGGCCGGGGAGCTGTTTTTT. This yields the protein CASSLTSGSAGELFF. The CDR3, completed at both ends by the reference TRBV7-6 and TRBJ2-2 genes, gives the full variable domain GAGVSQSPRYKVTKRGQDVALRCDPISGHVSLYWYRQALGQGPEFLTYFNYEAQQDKSGLPNDRFSAERPEGSISTLTIQRTEQRDSAMYRCASSLTSGSAGELFFGEGSRLTVL.